This T cell receptor beta chain was recovered during a study of shared clonotypes between healthy human individuals. At the level of the study: For every donor, three CD4 naive, three CD4 memory, two CD8 naive and one CD8 memory plates were used. General study points: The authors expected sequencing depth to affect clonotype sharing among donors.

The CDR3 runs to 15 residues. V lost 5 bases, J lost 2 bases, and 5 bases stayed unmatched. Germline CDR1 reads LNHDA; CDR2 reads SQIVND (reference sequence). In the case of this clone: Its antigen is still unknown.

Original processing methods: There were no quality scores in the junction-only immunoSEQ sequences, so filtering differed. Here immunoSEQ multiplex PCR was the method, and the copy in TCRdb shows in-frame clones only, minus some. The V and J calls and clone size are taken from that table; D and trimming were inferred from the DNA. The sample consists of roughly 640,000 clones, 74% of them appearing once. Sequencing was done on a sample of memory CD4+ T cells sorted from blood. Noted subset: CD45RA-negative fraction. The TCR comes from a woman aged 30 to 39 in good health. The chain carries TRBV19 and TRBJ2-7, with 11 bases matching TRBD2. CDR3 nucleotide sequence: TGTGCCAGTAGTCCTACTAGCGGGAGCGCCTACGAGCAGTACTTC. Translating it yields CASSPTSGSAYEQYF.